Sequencing of this TCR beta chain was carried out in a study of regulatory T cells in long-lasting Graves disease. Study-level points and caveats: Persistent disease showed a preference for TRBV28, TRBJ1-2 and TRBJ2-5.

Worth noting for this clonotype: Its cognate antigen is unknown.

Arm-PCR of CDR3 regions and iRepertoire HTBI primers were used to build TCR beta libraries. A single record per CDR3 protein comes from TCRdb applying MiXCR to the multiplex PCR reads. Among roughly 530,000 distinct CDR3 sequences listed, about 16% were seen once. The germline V gene has CDR1 LGHDT and CDR2 YNNKEL (reference sequence). The CDR3 is 13 amino acids. V was trimmed by 1 base and J by 7 bases, leaving 8 bases between them. Time point: newly diagnosed GD, antithyroid drugs for less than 3 months. RNA isolated from PBMCs was used to make the TCR library. The same sample was also used in a study of T cells in Graves' hyperthyroidism and ophthalmopathy. From that second work: Exclusion of patients followed from uncontrolled infection, other autoimmune disease, pregnancy or lactation. The model identified upcoming ophthalmopathy a median approximately 6.5 months ahead of onset.

Sequencing was performed on peripheral blood mononuclear cells (PBMCs), taken at new diagnosis, from a patient treated with antithyroid drugs. This sequence originates from a woman aged 40 to 65 with Graves disease. The J gene is TRBJ1-5, the V gene TRBV3-1; D is ambiguous. In nucleotides, the CDR3 is TGTGCCAGCAGCCAAGGGGGTGAACAGCCCCAGCATTTT. Translated, it gives CASSQGGEQPQHF.